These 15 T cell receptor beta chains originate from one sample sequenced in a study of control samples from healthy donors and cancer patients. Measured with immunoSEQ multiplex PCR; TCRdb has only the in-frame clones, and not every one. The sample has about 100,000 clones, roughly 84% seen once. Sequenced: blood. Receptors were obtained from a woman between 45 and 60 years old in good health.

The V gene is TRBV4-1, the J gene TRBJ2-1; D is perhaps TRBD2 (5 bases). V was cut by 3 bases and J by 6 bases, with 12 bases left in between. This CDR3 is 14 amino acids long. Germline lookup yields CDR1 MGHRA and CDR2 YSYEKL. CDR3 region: CASSHPGKSNEQFF. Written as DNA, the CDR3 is TGCGCCAGCAGCCACCCCGGGAAGAGCAATGAGCAGTTCTTC.

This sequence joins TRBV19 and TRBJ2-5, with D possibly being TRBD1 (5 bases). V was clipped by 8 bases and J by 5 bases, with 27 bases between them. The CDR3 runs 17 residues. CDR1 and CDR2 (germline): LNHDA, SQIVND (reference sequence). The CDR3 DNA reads TGTGCCAGTTCGCCCCCGGTAGGGGCCCCCCTCTCTGAGACCCAGTACTTC. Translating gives CASSPPVGAPLSETQYF.

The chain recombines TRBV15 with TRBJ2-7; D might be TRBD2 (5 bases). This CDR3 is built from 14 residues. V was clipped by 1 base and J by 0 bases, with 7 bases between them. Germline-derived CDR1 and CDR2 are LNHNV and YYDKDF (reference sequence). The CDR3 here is CATSRVGSSYEQYF. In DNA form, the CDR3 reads TGTGCCACCAGCAGAGTAGGGAGCTCCTACGAGCAGTACTTC.

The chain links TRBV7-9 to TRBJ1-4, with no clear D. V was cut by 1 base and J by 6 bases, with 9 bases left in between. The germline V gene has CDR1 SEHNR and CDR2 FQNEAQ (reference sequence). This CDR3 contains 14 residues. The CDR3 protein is CASSLGGTDEKLFF. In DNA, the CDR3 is TGTGCCAGCAGCTTAGGGGGAACAGATGAAAAACTGTTTTTT.

The CDR3 sequence: CSAAGRSGYTF. DNA for the CDR3: TGCAGTGCTGCCGGGAGGAGCGGCTACACCTTC. The chain uses TRBV20-1 and TRBJ1-2; unclear D gene. The V and J ends lost 5 bases and 8 bases respectively, with 12 bases between them. The CDR3 runs to 11 residues. Germline V gene data show CDR1 as DFQATT and CDR2 as SNEGSKA (reference sequence).

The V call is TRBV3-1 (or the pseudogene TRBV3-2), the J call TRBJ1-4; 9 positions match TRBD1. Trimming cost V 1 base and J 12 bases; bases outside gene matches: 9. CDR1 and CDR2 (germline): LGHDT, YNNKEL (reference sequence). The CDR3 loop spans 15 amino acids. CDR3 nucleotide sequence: TGTGCCAGCAGCCAAGTTTCGGGGACAGGGCGTGAACTGTTTTTT. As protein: CASSQVSGTGRELFF.

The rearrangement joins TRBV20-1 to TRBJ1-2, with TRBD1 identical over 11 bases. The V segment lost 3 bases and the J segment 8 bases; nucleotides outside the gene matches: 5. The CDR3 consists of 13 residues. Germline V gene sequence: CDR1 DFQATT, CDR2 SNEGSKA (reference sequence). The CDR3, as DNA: TGCAGTGCTAGTGGACAGGGGGCTGGCGGCTACACCTTC. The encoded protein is CSASGQGAGGYTF.

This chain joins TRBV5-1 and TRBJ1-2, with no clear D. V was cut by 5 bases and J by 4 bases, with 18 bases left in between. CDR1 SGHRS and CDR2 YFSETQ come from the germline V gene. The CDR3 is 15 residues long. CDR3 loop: CASRPSIEPSYGYTF. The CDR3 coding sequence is TGCGCCAGCAGGCCCTCGATTGAGCCTAGCTATGGCTACACCTTC.

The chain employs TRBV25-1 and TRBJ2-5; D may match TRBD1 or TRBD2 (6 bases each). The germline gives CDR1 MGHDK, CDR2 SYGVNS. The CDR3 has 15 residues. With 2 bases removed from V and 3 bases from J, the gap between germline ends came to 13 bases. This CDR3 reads CASSEGGTSKETQYF. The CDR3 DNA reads TGTGCCAGCAGTGAAGGCGGGACATCCAAAGAGACCCAGTACTTC. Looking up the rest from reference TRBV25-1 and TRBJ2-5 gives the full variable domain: EADIYQTPRYLVIGTGKKITLECSQTMGHDKMYWYQQDPGMELHLIHYSYGVNSTEKGDLSSESTVSRIRTEHFPLTLESARPSHTSQYLCASSEGGTSKETQYFGPGTRLLVL.

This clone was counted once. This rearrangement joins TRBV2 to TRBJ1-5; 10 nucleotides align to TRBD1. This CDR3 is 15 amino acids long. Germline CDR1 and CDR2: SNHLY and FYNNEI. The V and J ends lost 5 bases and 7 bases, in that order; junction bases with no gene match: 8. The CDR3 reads CASSRTGGITQPQHF. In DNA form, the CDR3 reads TGTGCCAGCAGTCGGACAGGGGGGATAACCCAGCCCCAGCATTTT. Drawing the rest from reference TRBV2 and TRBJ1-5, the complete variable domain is EPEVTQTPSHQVTQMGQEVILRCVPISNHLYFYWYRQILGQKVEFLVSFYNNEISEKSEIFDDQFSVERPDGSNFTLKIRSTKLEDSAMYFCASSRTGGITQPQHFGDGTRLSIL.

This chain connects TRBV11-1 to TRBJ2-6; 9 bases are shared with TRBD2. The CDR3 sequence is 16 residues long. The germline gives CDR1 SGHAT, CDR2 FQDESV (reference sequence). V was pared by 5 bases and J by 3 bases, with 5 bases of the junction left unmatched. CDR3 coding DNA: TGTGCCAGCAGCCGCCGACTAGCGGTTGGGGCCAACGTCCTGACTTTC. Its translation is CASSRRLAVGANVLTF.

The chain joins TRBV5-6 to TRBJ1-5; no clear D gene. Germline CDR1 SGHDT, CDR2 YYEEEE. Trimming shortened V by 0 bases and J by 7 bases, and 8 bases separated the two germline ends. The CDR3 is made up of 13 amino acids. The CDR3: CASSLAGGQPQHF. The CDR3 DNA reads TGTGCCAGCAGCTTGGCAGGCGGACAGCCCCAGCATTTT.

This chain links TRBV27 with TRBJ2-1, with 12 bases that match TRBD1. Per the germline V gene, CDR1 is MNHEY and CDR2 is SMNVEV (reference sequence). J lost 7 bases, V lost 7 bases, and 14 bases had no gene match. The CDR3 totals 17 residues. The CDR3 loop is CASMSGWGTGGRNEQFF. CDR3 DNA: TGTGCCAGCATGTCTGGCTGGGGGACAGGGGGCCGTAATGAGCAGTTCTTC.

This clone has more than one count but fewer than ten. CDR3 sequence: CASKGLMDYNSPLHF. The CDR3 bases are TGTGCCAGCAAGGGCTTAATGGACTATAATTCACCCCTCCACTTT. This chain joins TRBV7-9 and TRBJ1-6, with D unresolved. The CDR3 is 15 amino acids. Germline CDR1 is SEHNR and CDR2 is FQNEAQ (reference sequence). V lost 7 bases and J lost 3, with 13 bases in between.

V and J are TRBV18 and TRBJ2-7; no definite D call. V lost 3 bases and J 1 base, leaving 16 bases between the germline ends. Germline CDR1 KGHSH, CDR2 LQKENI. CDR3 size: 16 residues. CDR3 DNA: TGTGCCAGCTCACCTCCTGAAGGCAGTTCGTCCTACGAGCAGTACTTC. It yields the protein CASSPPEGSSSYEQYF.